The rows below give T cell receptor beta chains drawn from one sample of a study of T cells after yellow fever vaccination. TCRdb itself ran the 5' RACE reads through MiXCR, one entry per CDR3 protein. This table holds hundreds of thousands of distinct CDR3 sequences, about a fifth found once. This sample comprised PBMCs, obtained 20 to 25 days after the first yellow fever vaccination. These receptors were taken from a man younger than 35 who received the YFV17D yellow fever vaccine. The conserved cysteine and the conserved F or W are not part of the CDR3 here. The order of the fields is V gene, CDR3 protein.

v_gene: TRBV9
CDR3aa: ASARRWVGTDTQY

v_gene: TRBV20-1
CDR3aa: SARSPGVANYGYT

v_gene: TRBV4-2
CDR3aa: ASSRDQTGVFEPQH

v_gene: TRBV15
CDR3aa: ATSRDAVADTQY

v_gene: TRBV7-2
CDR3aa: ASSFTVGADTQY

v_gene: TRBV24-1
CDR3aa: ATSSTGGYGYT

v_gene: TRBV7-2
CDR3aa: ASGNQVAFTDTQY

v_gene: TRBV11-2
CDR3aa: ASSLDHAPEKLF

v_gene: TRBV7-8
CDR3aa: ASSLATEVQY

v_gene: TRBV7-2
CDR3aa: ASSLSGVQPQH

v_gene: TRBV20-1
CDR3aa: SATDVTDTQY

v_gene: TRBV12-3/TRBV12-4
CDR3aa: ASSLQGSYEQY

v_gene: TRBV5-6
CDR3aa: ASSDRQSKNIQY

v_gene: TRBV5-1
CDR3aa: ASSLGLAGGPRVYNEQF

v_gene: TRBV10-3
CDR3aa: AISGWMNTEAF

v_gene: TRBV7-9
CDR3aa: ASSLAERGSGNTIY

v_gene: TRBV5-1
CDR3aa: ASSSEYLYEQY

v_gene: TRBV19
CDR3aa: ASRRGPRDQPQH

v_gene: TRBV9
CDR3aa: ASSPLGSGGVTDTQY

v_gene: TRBV9
CDR3aa: ASSVVKRGDPSPFYNEQF

v_gene: TRBV19
CDR3aa: ASSGIDSVPPYEQY

v_gene: TRBV28
CDR3aa: ASSLAARDTQY

v_gene: TRBV7-8
CDR3aa: ASSLASLGSETQY

v_gene: TRBV5-1
CDR3aa: ASSPVSRRSTDTQY

v_gene: TRBV7-2
CDR3aa: ASSIDIVTYEQY

v_gene: TRBV5-1
CDR3aa: ASSLSPQTTPGGRSYNSPLH

v_gene: TRBV7-9
CDR3aa: ASSLDLAVDTEAF

v_gene: TRBV12-3/TRBV12-4
CDR3aa: ASRPTSGGANEQF

v_gene: TRBV20-1
CDR3aa: SARDPRIPDYQPQH

v_gene: TRBV9
CDR3aa: ASSRERTDTQY

v_gene: TRBV2
CDR3aa: ASRTTGGWETQY

v_gene: TRBV28
CDR3aa: ASSLNSRTETQY

v_gene: TRBV9
CDR3aa: ASSPSGGLGQPQH

v_gene: TRBV7-2
CDR3aa: ASLTSGGTDTQY

v_gene: TRBV7-2
CDR3aa: ASAVLNTDTQY

v_gene: TRBV5-1
CDR3aa: ASSKLTGPSTDTQY

v_gene: TRBV20-1
CDR3aa: SARDTSGGNTGELF

v_gene: TRBV5-6
CDR3aa: ASSLRSGPRTDTQY

v_gene: TRBV11-2
CDR3aa: ASSLGRNNEQF

v_gene: TRBV6-5
CDR3aa: ASSYSPEGEKLF

v_gene: TRBV11-1
CDR3aa: ASSATSGGAWGANVLT

v_gene: TRBV7-6
CDR3aa: ASSLGAVNEKLF

v_gene: TRBV7-2
CDR3aa: ASSLVRSQETQY

v_gene: TRBV5-4
CDR3aa: ASSSDTGYGYT

v_gene: TRBV5-6
CDR3aa: ASSTTYEQY

v_gene: TRBV20-1
CDR3aa: SVGGDSFGQPQH

v_gene: TRBV11-2
CDR3aa: ASSLGGVVGSYNSPLH

v_gene: TRBV7-2
CDR3aa: ASSASGDEQF

v_gene: TRBV19
CDR3aa: ASSIDGGADTQY

v_gene: TRBV20-1
CDR3aa: SAMGGNQPQH

v_gene: TRBV12-3/TRBV12-4
CDR3aa: ASSTGTRAF

v_gene: TRBV29-1
CDR3aa: SVRVASGYT

v_gene: TRBV7-6
CDR3aa: ASSLGDPGDTQY

v_gene: TRBV12-3/TRBV12-4
CDR3aa: ASSSRGPASFVFGANVLT

v_gene: TRBV20-1
CDR3aa: SARAEGVGYEQY

v_gene: TRBV7-3
CDR3aa: ASSFSGGGIYEQY

v_gene: TRBV7-2
CDR3aa: ASSLAVKVVRYNSPLH

v_gene: TRBV6-1
CDR3aa: ASRVRGLTDTQY